These T cell receptor beta chains were read from a single sample in a study of blood T cell repertoires in COVID-19. Only in-frame clones appear in the TCRdb table, and some are missing; sequencing was by immunoSEQ multiplex PCR. Of approximately 260,000 clones in the sample, approximately 83% are singletons; the top ten hold approximately 11%. The sample comprised peripheral blood. These receptors all stem from a woman between 70 and 85 years old with acute or convalescent COVID-19. The CDR3 runs from the conserved cysteine through the conserved F or W. Fields, in order: J gene, D gene, V gene, clone size, CDR3 protein, CDR3 DNA. The D gene is left open where the match is weak. Size is stated for part of the rows, as once, few or many counts, or as a class when the clone is expanded.

j_gene: TRBJ1-5
d_gene: NA
v_gene: TRBV20-1
abundance: few
CDR3aa: CSASPGASQPQHF
CDR3nt: TGCAGTGCTAGTCCAGGGGCGAGTCAGCCCCAGCATTTT

j_gene: TRBJ1-5
d_gene: NA
v_gene: TRBV6-5
abundance: NA
CDR3aa: CASSWTASNQPQHF
CDR3nt: TGTGCCAGCAGTTGGACAGCTAGCAATCAGCCCCAGCATTTT

j_gene: TRBJ1-2
d_gene: NA
v_gene: TRBV7-8
abundance: few
CDR3aa: CASSVTTSGSGYYGYTF
CDR3nt: TGTGCCAGCAGCGTAACCACCAGCGGGAGCGGGTACTATGGCTACACCTTC

j_gene: TRBJ2-5
d_gene: NA
v_gene: TRBV7-2
abundance: NA
CDR3aa: CASSLSRQETQYF
CDR3nt: TGTGCCAGCAGCTTATCCCGGCAAGAGACCCAGTACTTC

j_gene: TRBJ1-5
d_gene: NA
v_gene: TRBV4-1
abundance: NA
CDR3aa: CASSQEEYSNQPQHF
CDR3nt: TGCGCCAGCAGCCAGGAGGAGTATAGCAATCAGCCCCAGCATTTT

j_gene: TRBJ1-6
d_gene: TRBD1
v_gene: TRBV25-1
abundance: NA
CDR3aa: CASKGTGGNSPLHF
CDR3nt: TGTGCCAGCAAGGGGACAGGGGGTAATTCACCCCTCCACTTT

j_gene: TRBJ1-2
d_gene: TRBD1
v_gene: TRBV6-1
abundance: NA
CDR3aa: CASSEGRWTGPGYTF
CDR3nt: TGTGCCAGCAGTGAAGGTCGTTGGACAGGGCCTGGCTACACCTTC

j_gene: TRBJ2-1
d_gene: TRBD2
v_gene: TRBV24-1
abundance: NA
CDR3aa: CATRLAGAPLDEQFF
CDR3nt: TGTGCCACCAGATTAGCGGGGGCCCCCCTCGATGAGCAGTTCTTC

j_gene: TRBJ1-5
d_gene: TRBD1
v_gene: TRBV5-4
abundance: NA
CDR3aa: CASSFGQGGQPQHF
CDR3nt: TGTGCCAGCAGCTTCGGACAGGGAGGTCAGCCCCAGCATTTT

j_gene: TRBJ2-5
d_gene: NA
v_gene: TRBV2
abundance: once
CDR3aa: CASSEALRSLQTQYF
CDR3nt: TGTGCCAGCAGTGAAGCGCTTCGTAGCCTCCAGACCCAGTACTTC

j_gene: TRBJ1-2
d_gene: NA
v_gene: TRBV5-1
abundance: NA
CDR3aa: CASSLLQSSGYTF
CDR3nt: TGCGCCAGCAGCTTGCTCCAATCCAGTGGCTACACCTTC

j_gene: TRBJ1-3
d_gene: NA
v_gene: TRBV18
abundance: NA
CDR3aa: CASSRTNSGNTIYF
CDR3nt: TGTGCCAGCTCACGGACAAACTCTGGAAACACCATATATTTT

j_gene: TRBJ2-1
d_gene: TRBD1
v_gene: TRBV18
abundance: NA
CDR3aa: CASSLRGQGLNDEQFF
CDR3nt: TGTGCCAGCTCACTCAGGGGACAGGGACTTAACGATGAGCAGTTCTTC

j_gene: TRBJ1-1
d_gene: NA
v_gene: TRBV28
abundance: NA
CDR3aa: CASSLRAGGRVTEAFF
CDR3nt: TGTGCCAGCAGTTTAAGAGCGGGAGGGCGGGTCACTGAAGCTTTCTTT

j_gene: TRBJ2-7
d_gene: NA
v_gene: TRBV24-1
abundance: NA
CDR3aa: CATAEGGTKGYEQYF
CDR3nt: TGTGCCACCGCGGAGGGGGGGACCAAGGGCTACGAGCAGTACTTC

j_gene: TRBJ1-3
d_gene: NA
v_gene: TRBV2
abundance: NA
CDR3aa: CASSREDTSGNTIYF
CDR3nt: TGTGCCAGCAGCCGAGAGGACACATCTGGAAACACCATATATTTT

j_gene: TRBJ2-7
d_gene: NA
v_gene: TRBV6-1
abundance: NA
CDR3aa: CASSEALDLYEQYF
CDR3nt: TGTGCCAGCAGTGAAGCGCTAGACCTCTACGAGCAGTACTTC

j_gene: TRBJ1-1
d_gene: TRBD1
v_gene: TRBV6-4
abundance: NA
CDR3aa: CASSDLSGGGPAFF
CDR3nt: TGTGCCAGCAGTGACTTATCAGGGGGCGGTCCAGCTTTCTTT

j_gene: TRBJ1-1
d_gene: NA
v_gene: TRBV5-8
abundance: once
CDR3aa: CASEESRRWTEAFF
CDR3nt: TGTGCCAGCGAGGAGAGCCGGAGATGGACTGAAGCTTTCTTT

j_gene: TRBJ2-7
d_gene: NA
v_gene: TRBV7-3
abundance: few
CDR3aa: CASSLWGPSGEQYF
CDR3nt: TGTGCCAGCAGCTTATGGGGGCCCAGTGGGGAGCAGTACTTC

j_gene: TRBJ2-7
d_gene: NA
v_gene: TRBV3-1/TRBV3-2
abundance: once
CDR3aa: CASSLNSYEQYF
CDR3nt: TGTGCCAGCAGCCTCAACTCCTACGAGCAGTACTTC

j_gene: TRBJ2-1
d_gene: TRBD1
v_gene: TRBV30
abundance: NA
CDR3aa: CAWSKGQGNSEQFF
CDR3nt: TGTGCCTGGAGTAAGGGACAGGGTAATAGTGAGCAGTTCTTC

j_gene: TRBJ1-1
d_gene: NA
v_gene: TRBV6-5
abundance: NA
CDR3aa: CASEVHRALNTEAFF
CDR3nt: TGTGCCAGCGAAGTACACAGGGCTTTGAACACTGAAGCTTTCTTT

j_gene: TRBJ2-1
d_gene: TRBD2
v_gene: TRBV14
abundance: NA
CDR3aa: CASSQDIAGGLGEQFF
CDR3nt: TGTGCCAGCAGCCAAGACATAGCGGGGGGGCTTGGTGAGCAGTTCTTC

j_gene: TRBJ2-2
d_gene: TRBD2
v_gene: TRBV6-4
abundance: NA
CDR3aa: CATGRLAGTGELFF
CDR3nt: TGTGCCACGGGAAGACTAGCGGGCACCGGGGAGCTGTTTTTT

j_gene: TRBJ1-1
d_gene: NA
v_gene: TRBV10-1
abundance: NA
CDR3aa: CASSEQGGEAFF
CDR3nt: TGCGCCAGCAGTGAGCAGGGAGGTGAAGCTTTCTTT

j_gene: TRBJ1-2
d_gene: NA
v_gene: TRBV4-2
abundance: NA
CDR3aa: CASSQDPGKGYTF
CDR3nt: TGTGCCAGCAGCCAAGACCCAGGGAAGGGCTACACCTTC

j_gene: TRBJ2-1
d_gene: TRBD2
v_gene: TRBV11-2
abundance: NA
CDR3aa: CASSLAAGGLYNEQFF
CDR3nt: TGTGCCAGCAGCTTAGCAGCGGGGGGCCTATACAATGAGCAGTTCTTC

j_gene: TRBJ1-2
d_gene: NA
v_gene: TRBV2
abundance: few
CDR3aa: CASSDMAGEGYTF
CDR3nt: TGTGCCAGCAGTGACATGGCAGGGGAAGGCTACACCTTC

j_gene: TRBJ2-3
d_gene: NA
v_gene: TRBV10-3
abundance: NA
CDR3aa: CAISDAGFTDTQYF
CDR3nt: TGTGCCATCAGTGACGCGGGGTTCACAGATACGCAGTATTTT

j_gene: TRBJ2-7
d_gene: NA
v_gene: TRBV7-2
abundance: NA
CDR3aa: CASSLTSGSKHEQYF
CDR3nt: TGTGCCAGCAGCTTGACATCCGGCTCCAAGCACGAGCAGTACTTC

j_gene: TRBJ1-1
d_gene: NA
v_gene: TRBV30
abundance: NA
CDR3aa: CAWSRRETEAFF
CDR3nt: TGTGCCTGGAGTCGGCGGGAAACTGAAGCTTTCTTT

j_gene: TRBJ2-2
d_gene: NA
v_gene: TRBV5-1
abundance: NA
CDR3aa: CASSFSQGRTGELFF
CDR3nt: TGCGCCAGCAGCTTTTCACAGGGTAGGACCGGGGAGCTGTTTTTT

j_gene: TRBJ2-1
d_gene: TRBD2
v_gene: TRBV5-4
abundance: once
CDR3aa: CASSLAGGFNEQFF
CDR3nt: TGTGCCAGCAGCTTGGCGGGGGGGTTCAATGAGCAGTTCTTC

j_gene: TRBJ2-3
d_gene: TRBD2
v_gene: TRBV18
abundance: NA
CDR3aa: CASSPPGWLAGPTDTQYF
CDR3nt: TGTGCCAGCTCACCACCGGGGTGGCTAGCGGGGCCCACAGATACGCAGTATTTT

j_gene: TRBJ2-1
d_gene: NA
v_gene: TRBV18
abundance: NA
CDR3aa: CASSPIALYNEQFF
CDR3nt: TGTGCCAGCTCACCAATAGCCCTTTACAATGAGCAGTTCTTC

j_gene: TRBJ1-1
d_gene: TRBD1
v_gene: TRBV2
abundance: NA
CDR3aa: CARGQGVNTEAFF
CDR3nt: TGTGCCAGGGGACAGGGTGTCAACACTGAAGCTTTCTTT

j_gene: TRBJ1-2
d_gene: TRBD1
v_gene: TRBV20-1
abundance: once
CDR3aa: CSAGVPGQGGVGYTF
CDR3nt: TGCAGTGCTGGTGTTCCGGGACAGGGAGGCGTTGGCTACACCTTC

j_gene: TRBJ2-7
d_gene: NA
v_gene: TRBV30
abundance: NA
CDR3aa: CAWSRAYYEQYF
CDR3nt: TGTGCCTGGAGCAGGGCCTACTACGAGCAGTACTTC

j_gene: TRBJ2-3
d_gene: TRBD2
v_gene: TRBV4-2
abundance: NA
CDR3aa: CASSPGTSGGRIQGRTDTQYF
CDR3nt: TGTGCCAGCAGCCCCGGGACTAGCGGGGGGCGAATCCAGGGGCGCACAGATACGCAGTATTTT

j_gene: TRBJ2-1
d_gene: NA
v_gene: TRBV5-1
abundance: NA
CDR3aa: CASSLETLREQFF
CDR3nt: TGCGCCAGCAGCTTGGAGACTCTTCGGGAGCAGTTCTTC

j_gene: TRBJ2-4
d_gene: NA
v_gene: TRBV24-1
abundance: NA
CDR3aa: CATSDVQGTANIQYF
CDR3nt: TGTGCCACCAGTGATGTGCAGGGCACAGCAAACATTCAGTACTTC

j_gene: TRBJ2-2
d_gene: TRBD2
v_gene: TRBV7-8
abundance: NA
CDR3aa: CASSFSGAYTGELFF
CDR3nt: TGTGCCAGCAGCTTTAGCGGGGCCTACACCGGGGAGCTGTTTTTT

j_gene: TRBJ2-5
d_gene: TRBD2
v_gene: TRBV14
abundance: NA
CDR3aa: CASSQGGTKETQYF
CDR3nt: TGTGCCAGCAGCCAGGGGGGGACGAAAGAGACCCAGTACTTC

j_gene: TRBJ2-2
d_gene: TRBD2
v_gene: TRBV3-1/TRBV3-2
abundance: NA
CDR3aa: CASSQTSGGAGGELFF
CDR3nt: TGTGCCAGCAGCCAGACTAGCGGGGGGGCCGGCGGGGAGCTGTTTTTT

j_gene: TRBJ1-2
d_gene: NA
v_gene: TRBV7-2
abundance: NA
CDR3aa: CASSLQSGEYGYTF
CDR3nt: TGTGCCAGCAGCTTACAGTCAGGGGAGTATGGCTACACCTTC

j_gene: TRBJ1-2
d_gene: TRBD1
v_gene: TRBV4-2
abundance: NA
CDR3aa: CASSQASDRINGYTF
CDR3nt: TGTGCCAGCAGCCAAGCTTCGGACAGGATAAATGGCTACACCTTC

j_gene: TRBJ1-4
d_gene: NA
v_gene: TRBV3-1/TRBV3-2
abundance: NA
CDR3aa: CASSSRGGGKLFF
CDR3nt: TGTGCCAGCAGCTCCAGAGGTGGGGGGAAACTGTTTTTT

j_gene: TRBJ1-2
d_gene: NA
v_gene: TRBV25-1
abundance: once
CDR3aa: CASSEDRPRKGYGYTF
CDR3nt: TGTGCCAGCAGTGAAGACAGGCCTAGAAAAGGCTATGGCTACACCTTC

j_gene: TRBJ1-1
d_gene: NA
v_gene: TRBV5-5
abundance: NA
CDR3aa: CASSRSGTEAFF
CDR3nt: TGTGCCAGCAGCCGTTCCGGCACTGAAGCTTTCTTT

j_gene: TRBJ2-5
d_gene: NA
v_gene: TRBV6-5
abundance: NA
CDR3aa: CASSQDPGTRETQYF
CDR3nt: TGTGCCAGCAGTCAGGATCCCGGAACTCGGGAGACCCAGTACTTC